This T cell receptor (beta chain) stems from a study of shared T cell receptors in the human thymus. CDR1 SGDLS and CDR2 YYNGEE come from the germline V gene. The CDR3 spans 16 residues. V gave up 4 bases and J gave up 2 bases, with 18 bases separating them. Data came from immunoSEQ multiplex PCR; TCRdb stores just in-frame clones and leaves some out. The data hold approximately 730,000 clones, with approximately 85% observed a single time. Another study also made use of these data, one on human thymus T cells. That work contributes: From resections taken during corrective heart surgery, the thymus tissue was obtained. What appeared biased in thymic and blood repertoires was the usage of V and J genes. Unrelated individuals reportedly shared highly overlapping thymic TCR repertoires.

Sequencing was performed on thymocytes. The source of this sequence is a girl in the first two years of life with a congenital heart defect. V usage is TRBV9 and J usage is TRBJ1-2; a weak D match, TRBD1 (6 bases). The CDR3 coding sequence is TGTGCCAGCAGCCAACGGGGGGCCCCTAAAAACTATGGCTACACCTTC. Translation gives CASSQRGAPKNYGYTF.